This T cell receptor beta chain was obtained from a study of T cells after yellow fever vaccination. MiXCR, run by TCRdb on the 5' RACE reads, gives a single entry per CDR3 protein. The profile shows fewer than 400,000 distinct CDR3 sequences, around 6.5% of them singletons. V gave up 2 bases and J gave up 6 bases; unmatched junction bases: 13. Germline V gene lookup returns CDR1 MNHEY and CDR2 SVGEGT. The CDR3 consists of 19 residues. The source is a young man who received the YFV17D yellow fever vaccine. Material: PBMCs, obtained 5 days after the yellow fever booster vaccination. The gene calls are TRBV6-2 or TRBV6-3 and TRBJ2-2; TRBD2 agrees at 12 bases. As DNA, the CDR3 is TGTGCCAGCAGTTACCTTAGGACACTAGCGGGAGGTCGCCCCGGGGAGCTGTTTTTT. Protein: CASSYLRTLAGGRPGELFF.